The present entry profiles one T cell receptor beta chain with its context. Its antigen remains unidentified. Assay: immunoSEQ multiplex PCR; the TCRdb copy retains only in-frame clones and omits some. The sample has fewer than 85,000 clones, more than 85% seen once. J was trimmed by 4 bases and V by 5 bases; bases with no gene match: 7. This CDR3 is 14 amino acids long. Germline values: CDR1 MNHEY, CDR2 SMNVEV (reference sequence). This entry comes from a study of OX40 agonist ivuxolimab in advanced cancers. Study-level background: The study enrolled dose-escalation patients with hepatocellular carcinoma, melanoma, renal cell or head and neck cancer. Study-wide results and limits: Clonal expansion was seen in CD4+ and CD8+ blood T cells by week 6 at 0.1 to 3.0 mg/kg.

This chain connects TRBV27 to TRBJ1-2; 7 nucleotides match TRBD1. The source is an adult with an advanced solid tumor such as melanoma, head and neck, liver or kidney cancer. Specimen: CD4+ or CD8+ T cells sorted from blood, collected in a trial of the OX40 agonist ivuxolimab. The CDR3 DNA follows: TGTGCCAGCAGTGTCCAAGGGGGCGGCTATGGCTACACCTTC. Translated, it gives CASSVQGGGYGYTF.